These T cell receptor beta chains were read from a single sample in a study of blood T cell repertoires in COVID-19. Method: immunoSEQ multiplex PCR; TCRdb's copy keeps in-frame clones and lacks some. The table has about 340,000 clones, about 88% seen once. Sequenced material: peripheral blood. The source is a woman between 65 and 79 years old with COVID-19, enrolled during active disease. CDR3s include the opening cysteine and the closing phenylalanine or tryptophan. Each record gives: J gene, CDR3 length, V gene, CDR3 protein.

TRBJ1-5	12	TRBV30	CAWAQGVGPQHF
TRBJ2-7	15	TRBV9	CASSGTGGAGYEQYF
TRBJ2-7	16	TRBV21-1	CASSKGTSGRSYEQYF
TRBJ1-2	15	TRBV5-4	CASSPTGDANYGYTF
TRBJ1-5	11	TRBV27	CASRGGQPQHF
TRBJ1-3	17	TRBV5-8	CASSLRTGSSSGNTIYF
TRBJ2-1	16	TRBV12-5	CASGPSGTAYYNEQFF
TRBJ1-5	14	TRBV6-1	CASSGVRSYQPQHF
TRBJ2-3	15	TRBV6-1	CASSESGGAIDTQYF
TRBJ1-1	14	TRBV5-4	CASTDGRVNTEAFF
TRBJ1-4	13	TRBV2	CASTRLPQGKLFF
TRBJ1-2	13	TRBV5-1	CASSSGQDYGYTF
TRBJ1-6	13	TRBV12-3/TRBV12-4	CASSFAGDSPLHF
TRBJ1-3	16	TRBV7-9	CASRPVTESSGNTIYF
TRBJ2-3	15	TRBV27	CASSLGLAGAHTQYF
TRBJ1-2	16	TRBV11-2	CASSLGQGVRGYGYTF
TRBJ2-1	15	TRBV7-9	CASSARASGVREQFF
TRBJ2-4	13	TRBV28	CASSLAGGNIQYF
TRBJ1-5	13	TRBV10-2	CASSGQLNQPQHF
TRBJ1-2	15	TRBV3-1/TRBV3-2	CASSQVAGPNYGYTF
TRBJ1-2	14	TRBV28	CASSQPTGAYGYTF
TRBJ2-7	18	TRBV28	CASTFKRRTGATTYEQYF
TRBJ2-7	13	TRBV29-1	CRVSGHGRYEQYF
TRBJ2-7	15	TRBV13	CASSPRGGNSYEQYF
TRBJ1-4	13	TRBV5-1	CASRQGLNEKLFF
TRBJ1-1	13	TRBV18	CASSRDRNTEAFF
TRBJ1-1	15	TRBV14	CASSRLGGLDTEAFF
TRBJ2-7	15	TRBV2	CASSVMTGGPYEQYF
TRBJ1-1	16	TRBV27	CASRSLGTGQKTEAFF
TRBJ2-7	15	TRBV4-1	CASSHFLTGEYEQYF
TRBJ2-3	14	TRBV5-1	CASSLGAGTDTQYF
TRBJ2-2	14	TRBV6-5	CASSYSGQVGELFF
TRBJ2-7	11	TRBV2	CASSRTGEQYF
TRBJ2-5	14	TRBV29-1	CSVETRAGQETQYF
TRBJ1-4	17	TRBV10-3	CAISRGQGGSTNEKLFF
TRBJ2-1	19	TRBV28	CASSTPPGVAGGLYNEQFF
TRBJ1-4	16	TRBV24-1	CATSDSSGQGHEKLFF
TRBJ2-1	17	TRBV19	CASSMLGLAGGYNEQFF
TRBJ1-3	15	TRBV15	CATSRDPYPGNTIYF
TRBJ1-1	14	TRBV29-1	CSVVKQGGQTEAFF
TRBJ1-1	15	TRBV19	CASSIWTGLNTEAFF
TRBJ1-1	11	TRBV12-5	CASGPGQGAFF
TRBJ2-1	12	TRBV18	CASSLLDNEQFF
TRBJ1-4	14	TRBV20-1	CSASDEGAKEKLFF
TRBJ1-3	16	TRBV6-1	CASSEAGRVTGNTIYF
TRBJ2-7	14	TRBV5-1	CASSLGQGAREQYF